This T cell receptor (beta chain) emerged from a study of T cell responses to AZD1222 COVID-19 vaccine. As regards this clone: Its target is unknown.

Deletions cut 1 base from V and 1 base from J, with 10 bases between. The germline CDR1 and CDR2 sequences are MNHEY and SMNVEV (reference sequence). The CDR3 is 15 residues long. Notes on the study in general: Repertoires were collected only later (after the peak T cell response had occurred). Spike-specific TCR breadth and depth grew following two AZD1222 doses. There were mostly white British donors and more females than males, and clonal diversity was possibly underestimated. Seropositive at baseline were only 5 or 6 AZD1222 recipients.

The table came from immunoSEQ multiplex PCR; TCRdb's copy has only in-frame clones and leaves some out. The data hold roughly 200,000 clones, with roughly 93% observed a single time. The V gene is TRBV27, the J gene TRBJ1-1; D unresolved. The sequence was collected from an adult who received the MenACWY meningococcal vaccine as a control. The material sequenced was peripheral blood, taken 28 days after the second dose of the MenACWY control vaccine. CDR3 loop: CASSLWGDPNTEAFF. Here the CDR3 DNA reads TGTGCCAGCAGTTTATGGGGAGATCCGAACACTGAAGCTTTCTTT.